The 24 T cell receptor beta chains below come from one sample, sequenced in a study of T-cell reconstitution after alpha-beta-depleted transplantation in children. Unique molecular identifiers were incorporated when the TCRbeta library was constructed. TCRdb re-called the PCR reads with MiXCR, one entry per CDR3 protein. The sample includes some 500,000 distinct CDR3 sequences, around 17% of them seen just once. The sample was PBMCs from the stem cell graft donor, taken from the stem cell graft. The receptors stem from a human donor who donated a stem cell graft to a child with acute lymphoblastic leukemia.

V gene TRBV15 combines with J gene TRBJ2-3; 9 positions match TRBD2. V shed 0 bases, J shed 8 bases, and the junction held 18 bases outside the gene matches. The germline gives CDR1 LNHNV, CDR2 YYDKDF (reference sequence). The CDR3 is 19 residues long. CDR3 residues: CATSREIIRAGGPSGTQYF. The CDR3 coding sequence is TGTGCCACCAGCAGAGAAATCATTAGGGCGGGAGGGCCTAGCGGTACGCAGTATTTT.

The V and J genes are TRBV20-1 and TRBJ2-7; no clear D. CDR3 length: 14 amino acids. Trimming took 6 bases from V and 4 from J, leaving 19 bases between them. Germline V gives CDR1 DFQATT, CDR2 SNEGSKA (reference sequence). CDR3 DNA sequence: TGCAGTGCCGTAGAGGAGCCTGGCCTATACGAGCAGTACTTC. Protein: CSAVEEPGLYEQYF.

V gene TRBV6-4 combines with J gene TRBJ2-6; D unclear. This CDR3 spans 15 amino acids. Germline V lookup: CDR1 MRHNA, CDR2 SNTAGT. V was clipped by 7 bases and J by 0 bases, with 10 bases between them. In DNA, the CDR3 is TGTGCCAGCACCCTTGATGGCTCTGGGGCCAACGTCCTGACTTTC. Translated: CASTLDGSGANVLTF.

The chain uses TRBV5-1 and TRBJ1-1; D unclear. V was shortened by 0 bases and J by 8 bases, with 8 bases between the two germline ends. CDR1 and CDR2 (germline): SGHRS, YFSETQ. The CDR3 loop spans 12 amino acids. CDR3 residues: CASSLGEVEAFF. As DNA, the CDR3 is TGCGCCAGCAGCTTGGGAGAAGTCGAAGCTTTCTTT.

This clonotype turned up a few times. The chain couples TRBV5-1 to TRBJ1-2; D might be TRBD1 (6 bases). The V and J ends lost 1 base and 6 bases respectively, with 10 bases between them. The germline CDR1 and CDR2 sequences are SGHRS and YFSETQ. This CDR3 spans 13 amino acids. The CDR3 reads CASSLLQGNGYTF. In DNA form, the CDR3 reads TGCGCCAGCAGCTTGTTACAGGGAAATGGCTACACCTTC. Full variable domain (rest looked up from reference TRBV5-1 and TRBJ1-2): KAGVTQTPRYLIKTRGQQVTLSCSPISGHRSVSWYQQTPGQGLQFLFEYFSETQRNKGNFPGRFSGRQFSNSRSEMNVSTLELGDSALYLCASSLLQGNGYTFGSGTRLTVV.

The chain couples TRBV24-1 to TRBJ2-3; D possibly matches TRBD1 or TRBD2 (5 bases each). V was pared by 3 bases and J by 8 bases, with 14 bases between. Germline V lookup: CDR1 KGHDR, CDR2 SFDVKD. The CDR3 totals 14 residues. CDR3 DNA sequence: TGTGCCACCAGTGATGTGGACTTAGGGGCTACGCAGTATTTT. Encoded protein: CATSDVDLGATQYF.

This clonotype was observed a single time. The rearrangement links TRBV6-5 to TRBJ1-2; D possibly corresponds to TRBD1 (6 bases). V lost 2 bases to trimming and J lost 1 base, with 11 bases between them. Per germline, CDR1 MNHEY and CDR2 SVGAGI. The CDR3 loop spans 15 amino acids. The CDR3 spells CASSYTPDSNYGYTF. The CDR3 nucleotides are TGTGCCAGCAGTTACACCCCGGACAGTAACTATGGCTACACCTTC.

The J gene is TRBJ2-2, the V gene TRBV6-1, with D tentatively TRBD1 (5 bases). The CDR3 length is 14 residues. Trimming left V 8 bases short and J 6 bases short, with 16 bases between. Looked up from germline, CDR1 is MNHNS and CDR2 is SASEGT. The CDR3 DNA follows: TGTGCCAGCCGAGAGTCCCCAGGGCCCGGGGAGCTGTTTTTT. Protein product: CASRESPGPGELFF.

This clonotype was detected a few times. The gene calls are TRBV29-1 and TRBJ2-7; D may be TRBD1 or TRBD2 (6 bases each). Germline-derived CDR1 and CDR2 are SQVTM and ANQGSEA. The CDR3 spans 17 residues. Trimming cost V 0 bases and J 2 bases, with 20 bases left between them. DNA for the CDR3: TGCAGCGTTGAAGATCGGGCAGGGGCGGGGCGTCCCTACGAGCAGTACTTC. It translates to CSVEDRAGAGRPYEQYF.

The V gene is TRBV3-1, the J gene TRBJ1-2; 7 nucleotides align to TRBD1. The CDR3 runs 13 residues. The J segment lost 8 bases and the V segment lost 0 bases, leaving 3 bases of the junction unmatched. Germline V gene data show CDR1 as LGHDT and CDR2 as YNNKEL (reference sequence). CDR3 in DNA: TGTGCCAGCAGCCAAGAAGGGGACAGAGGCTACACCTTC. Protein: CASSQEGDRGYTF.

In its sample, this clonotype was seen many times. The rearrangement uses TRBV5-1 and TRBJ2-4; D uncertain. The CDR3 is 11 residues long. Germline assignment: CDR1 SGHRS and CDR2 YFSETQ. V lost 0 bases to trimming and J lost 8 bases, with 3 bases between them. The CDR3 coding sequence is TGCGCCAGCAGCTTGGATGACATTCAGTACTTC. It specifies CASSLDDIQYF.

This sequence joins TRBV5-1 and TRBJ2-4; D not resolved. The CDR3 spans 15 residues. V lost 0 bases and J lost 0, with 7 bases in between. CDR1 and CDR2 from the germline V gene are SGHRS and YFSETQ. CDR3 DNA: TGCGCCAGCAGCTTGGAGCTTGTAGCCAAAAACATTCAGTACTTC. It encodes CASSLELVAKNIQYF.

Only one count was recorded for this clonotype. V and J are TRBV5-1 and TRBJ1-1, with 9 bases fitting TRBD1. CDR1 is SGHRS, CDR2 YFSETQ, per germline. The V gene end was trimmed by 4 bases and the J gene end by 2 bases; junction bases not matched to a gene: 6. This CDR3 spans 15 amino acids. The CDR3 sequence is CASSGRDRANTEAFF. The DNA for the CDR3 is TGCGCCAGCAGCGGCCGGGACAGGGCTAACACTGAAGCTTTCTTT.

This clonotype was detected a few times. The chain is built from TRBV7-8 and TRBJ1-2; a weak D match, TRBD1 (6 bases). The V end lost 5 bases, the J end lost 3 bases, and 19 bases lay between the germline ends. In germline, CDR1 is SGHVS, CDR2 FQNEAQ. CDR3 length: 16 amino acids. The CDR3 DNA reads as TGTGCCAGCAGCCGCTACCATGCAGGGGTTGACTATGGCTACACCTTC. Its protein product is CASSRYHAGVDYGYTF.

This chain uses TRBV9 with TRBJ2-7, with a possible D match to TRBD2 (6 bases). This CDR3 has 14 residues. Germline-derived CDR1 and CDR2 are SGDLS and YYNGEE. Trimming removed 2 bases from V and 3 bases from J, with 12 bases in between. The DNA of the CDR3 is TGTGCCAGCAGCGTTTCGGGAGTCGGCTACGAGCAGTACTTC. It codes for CASSVSGVGYEQYF.

The chain links TRBV4-1 to TRBJ2-3, with D possibly TRBD1 on 6 matching bases. The CDR3 extends over 14 amino acids. V dropped 4 bases and J dropped 5 bases, with 13 bases sitting between them. Germline CDR1 reads MGHRA; CDR2 reads YSYEKL. The CDR3 here is CASSRQEQKDTQYF. CDR3 nucleotides: TGCGCCAGCAGCCGACAGGAGCAGAAAGATACGCAGTATTTT.

This clonotype was counted a few times. The rearrangement uses TRBV29-1 and TRBJ2-5, with a weak D call TRBD2 (5 bases). The germline V gene has CDR1 SQVTM and CDR2 ANQGSEA. V was pared by 5 bases and J by 4 bases, with 11 bases between. This CDR3 is 12 amino acids long. This CDR3 reads CSVLEAAETQYF. The CDR3 DNA reads as TGCAGCGTTCTAGAAGCGGCAGAGACCCAGTACTTC.

This chain uses TRBV27 with TRBJ2-7; TRBD2 matches at 9 bases. V shed 2 bases, J shed 6 bases, and the junction held 8 bases outside the gene matches. Looked up from germline, CDR1 is MNHEY and CDR2 is SMNVEV (reference sequence). CDR3 size: 15 residues. The CDR3 bases are TGTGCCAGCAGTTTACTCGCGGGAGGGCCCCTCGAGCAGTACTTC. Translation: CASSLLAGGPLEQYF.

The gene calls are TRBV9 and TRBJ1-2; possibly TRBD1 for D (6 bases). Looked up from germline, CDR1 is SGDLS and CDR2 is YYNGEE. Trimming shortened V by 3 bases and J by 3 bases, and 12 bases separated the two germline ends. CDR3 size: 14 residues. Here the CDR3 DNA reads TGTGCCAGCAGCGCAAGGGGGGATTACTATGGCTACACCTTC. Its protein is CASSARGDYYGYTF.

The V call is TRBV5-1, the J call TRBJ2-5, with D maybe TRBD1 (7 bases). Trimming stripped 3 bases from V and 5 bases from J, with 17 bases between. The CDR3 is made up of 15 amino acids. Germline V gene lookup returns CDR1 SGHRS and CDR2 YFSETQ. CDR3 loop: CASSSAQGGRETQYF. The CDR3 coding sequence is TGCGCCAGCAGCTCCGCCCAGGGGGGTAGGGAGACCCAGTACTTC.

The V call is TRBV10-3, the J call TRBJ2-1, with D perhaps given as TRBD1 or TRBD2 (6 bases each). Germline CDR1 and CDR2: ENHRY and SYGVKD. The CDR3 has 17 residues. Trimming cost V 8 bases and J 0 bases, with 20 bases left between them. CDR3 protein: CAIGGPVIADSYNEQFF. CDR3 coding DNA: TGTGCCATCGGGGGGCCCGTGATAGCGGACTCCTACAATGAGCAGTTCTTC.

There are a few counts of this clonotype. The chain joins TRBV12-3 or TRBV12-4 to TRBJ2-5; 7 bases are a match to TRBD2. This CDR3 is built from 15 residues. V shed 6 bases, J shed 2 bases, and the junction held 9 bases outside the gene matches. The CDR3 loop reads CASRLLASGQETQYF. CDR3 nucleotides: TGTGCCAGCAGGCTCTTGGCTAGCGGTCAAGAGACCCAGTACTTC.

This clonotype was detected only a few times. The chain is built from TRBV7-3 and TRBJ2-3, with 13 nucleotides matching TRBD2. In germline, CDR1 is SGHTA, CDR2 FQGTGA. V was pared by 4 bases and J by 2 bases, with 6 bases of the junction left unmatched. CDR3 length: 17 residues. Here the CDR3 DNA reads TGTGCCAGCAGCTCCAGACTAGCGGGGGGACACACAGATACGCAGTATTTT. The encoded protein is CASSSRLAGGHTDTQYF.

This clonotype was counted between two and nine times. V usage is TRBV7-9 and J usage is TRBJ2-7; D is uncertain. The germline V gene encodes CDR1 SEHNR and CDR2 FQNEAQ (reference sequence). V shed 5 bases and J shed 0 bases, with 17 bases lying between them. The CDR3 has 16 amino acids. CDR3 region: CASSPLLLISSYEQYF. CDR3 nucleotides: TGTGCCAGCAGCCCTCTCCTTCTAATTAGCTCCTACGAGCAGTACTTC.